This T cell receptor (beta chain) was retrieved from a study of cytomegalovirus exposure and HLA in healthy donors. Study-level background: The platform used for the roughly 130 validation repertoires matched that of the 500 to 850 first-cohort repertoires, a later analysis reported.

Generated by immunoSEQ multiplex PCR, the TCRdb table keeps only in-frame clones and is missing some. In the table there are approximately 230,000 clones, about 90% of which are singletons. CDR1 is SGHTA and CDR2 is FQGNSA in the germline V gene. CDR3 size: 15 residues. V was trimmed by 5 bases and J by 5 bases, leaving 15 bases between them. The chain joins TRBV7-2 to TRBJ1-4; TRBD1 might be the D (6 bases). The sample taken for sequencing was PBMCs. This sequence originates from a young man in good health and CMV-seropositive. The CDR3 DNA reads TGTGCCAGCAGCGTGGGGGGGCTTTTCAATGAAAAACTGTTTTTT. This sequence encodes CASSVGGLFNEKLFF.